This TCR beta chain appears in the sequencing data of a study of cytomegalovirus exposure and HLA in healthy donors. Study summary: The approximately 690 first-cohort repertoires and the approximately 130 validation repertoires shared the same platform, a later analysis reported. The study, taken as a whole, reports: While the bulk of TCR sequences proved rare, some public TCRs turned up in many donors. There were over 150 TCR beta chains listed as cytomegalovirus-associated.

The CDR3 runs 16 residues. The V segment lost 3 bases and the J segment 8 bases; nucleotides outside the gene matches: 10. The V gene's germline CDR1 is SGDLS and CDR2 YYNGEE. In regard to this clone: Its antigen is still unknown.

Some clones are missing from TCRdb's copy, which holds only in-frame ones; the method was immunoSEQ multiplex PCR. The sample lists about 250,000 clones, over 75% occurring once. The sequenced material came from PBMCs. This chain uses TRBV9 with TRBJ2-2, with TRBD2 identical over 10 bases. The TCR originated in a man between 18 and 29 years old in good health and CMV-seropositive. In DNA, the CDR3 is TGTGCCAGCAGCGCTAGCGGGAGCCTCCTGAATGGGGAGCTGTTTTTT. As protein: CASSASGSLLNGELFF.